The 32 T cell receptor beta chains given below trace back to one sample, sequenced in a study of a mutant IDH1 vaccine in newly diagnosed glioma. The antigens for these receptors are not known. The protocol was immunoSEQ multiplex PCR, while the TCRdb copy is restricted to in-frame clones and leaves out a portion. The sample holds about 44,000 clones, 80% to 95% seen once. Time point indicated: week 23, last vaccination. A single vaccine dose contained 300 ug of mutant IDH1 20-mer peptide, and topical imiquimod was used with it. The sequences come from PBMCs, collected from a glioma patient whose treatment included an IDH1 peptide vaccine. These receptors all come from a man aged 45 to 65 with glioma.

V gene TRBV9 combines with J gene TRBJ1-1; D gene ambiguous. The V gene lost 0 bases and the J gene lost 3 bases, with 12 bases spanning the gap. Germline loops: CDR1 SGDLS, CDR2 YYNGEE. The CDR3 extends over 15 amino acids. The CDR3 region is CASSVGEDPYTEAFF. The CDR3 DNA reads TGTGCCAGCAGCGTAGGGGAAGACCCCTACACTGAAGCTTTCTTT.

This clone was observed a few times. Other DNA sequences within the sample encode an identical CDR3. This rearrangement joins TRBV5-1 to TRBJ2-2; no clear D. There are 13 residues in the CDR3. Germline V gene lookup returns CDR1 SGHRS and CDR2 YFSETQ. V was clipped by 4 bases and J by 4 bases, with 8 bases between them. The DNA of the CDR3 is TGCGCCAGCAGCCCCTCGGGCACCGGGGAGCTGTTTTTT. The encoded protein is CASSPSGTGELFF.

CDR3 in amino acids: CASSIGVISYEQYF. The CDR3 region has the DNA TGTGCCAGTAGTATCGGCGTCATCTCCTACGAGCAGTACTTC. V is TRBV19 and J is TRBJ2-7, with no clear D. This CDR3 has 14 amino acids. Looked up from germline, CDR1 is LNHDA and CDR2 is SQIVND (reference sequence). Trimming stripped 3 bases from V and 0 bases from J, with 9 bases between.

V is TRBV7-9 and J is TRBJ1-2; TRBD1 agrees at 12 bases. This CDR3 region has 15 residues. J lost 4 bases, V lost 4 bases, and 4 bases had no gene match. Germline V CDR1 and CDR2: SEHNR, FQNEAQ (reference sequence). The DNA of the CDR3 is TGTGCCAGCAGCTCCGGGACAGGGGGCGGCTATGGCTACACCTTC. It yields the protein CASSSGTGGGYGYTF.

As DNA, the CDR3 is TGTGCCAGCAGTCGGGCCTCGGGAGGCAATCAGCCCCAGCATTTT. It yields the protein CASSRASGGNQPQHF. This sequence joins TRBV13 and TRBJ1-5; D ambiguous. Germline values: CDR1 PRHDT, CDR2 FYEKMQ (reference sequence). Trimming took off 6 bases at V and 2 bases at J, with 14 bases between the two ends. The CDR3 extends over 15 amino acids.

There are a few counts of this clone. The chain uses TRBV6-1 and TRBJ1-1, with 7 bases identical to TRBD1. There are 15 residues in the CDR3. V gave up 4 bases and J gave up 1 base; unmatched junction bases: 6. The germline V gene encodes CDR1 MNHNS and CDR2 SASEGT. CDR3 in DNA: TGTGCCAGCAGTGGACAGGGCGCACGGAACACTGAAGCTTTCTTT. Its translation: CASSGQGARNTEAFF.

The chain links TRBV27 to TRBJ1-5; D might be TRBD1 (5 bases). Germline CDR1 reads MNHEY; CDR2 reads SMNVEV (reference sequence). V dropped 2 bases and J dropped 7 bases, with 12 bases sitting between them. CDR3 length: 14 amino acids. CDR3 in DNA: TGTGCCAGCAGTTTAAGGGGCCCCGTCCAGCCCCAGCATTTT. As protein: CASSLRGPVQPQHF.

The count of this clone is one. The chain recombines TRBV5-1 with TRBJ2-7; D ambiguous. Looked up from germline, CDR1 is SGHRS and CDR2 is YFSETQ. Trimming stripped 5 bases from V and 1 base from J, with 10 bases between. This CDR3 is built from 13 residues. The CDR3 here is CASSQTESYEQYF. For the CDR3, the DNA is TGCGCCAGCAGTCAAACAGAATCCTACGAGCAGTACTTC. The full variable domain, its missing parts supplied by reference TRBV5-1 and TRBJ2-7, is KAGVTQTPRYLIKTRGQQVTLSCSPISGHRSVSWYQQTPGQGLQFLFEYFSETQRNKGNFPGRFSGRQFSNSRSEMNVSTLELGDSALYLCASSQTESYEQYFGPGTRLTVT.

The CDR3, as DNA: TGTGCCAGCAGCTTAGAGCGGACTAGTGAGACCCAGTACTTC. As protein: CASSLERTSETQYF. The chain is built from TRBV11-2 and TRBJ2-5, with 7 positions matching TRBD2. The CDR3 loop spans 14 amino acids. J lost 5 bases, V lost 0 bases, and 3 bases had no gene match. Germline V gives CDR1 SGHAT, CDR2 FQNNGV.

V usage is TRBV5-1 and J usage is TRBJ2-5; TRBD2 aligns across 10 bases. The CDR3 has 15 amino acids. V was pared by 2 bases and J by 1 base, with 2 bases of the junction left unmatched. Germline CDR1 SGHRS, CDR2 YFSETQ. CDR3 sequence reads: CASSFGTSVQETQYF. As DNA, the CDR3 is TGCGCCAGCAGCTTCGGGACTAGCGTCCAAGAGACCCAGTACTTC. Supplemented by reference TRBV5-1 and TRBJ2-5, the full variable domain reads KAGVTQTPRYLIKTRGQQVTLSCSPISGHRSVSWYQQTPGQGLQFLFEYFSETQRNKGNFPGRFSGRQFSNSRSEMNVSTLELGDSALYLCASSFGTSVQETQYFGPGTRLLVL.

The CDR3 sequence is CASSPGTGGIELFF. The DNA of the CDR3 is TGCGCCAGCAGCCCCGGGACAGGGGGAATAGAGCTGTTTTTT. The chain carries TRBV4-3 and TRBJ2-2, with 11 bases matching TRBD1. The CDR3 length is 14 residues. With 4 bases clipped from V and 11 bases from J, the junction kept 6 bases outside the gene matches. From germline, CDR1 is LGHNA and CDR2 YSLEER.

The chain uses TRBV9 and TRBJ1-2; D is possibly TRBD1 (6 bases). V shed 0 bases and J shed 3 bases, with 12 bases lying between them. The CDR3 extends over 15 amino acids. Germline V gene lookup returns CDR1 SGDLS and CDR2 YYNGEE. In nucleotides, the CDR3 is TGTGCCAGCAGCGTAGCTACAGGGTTTGACTATGGCTACACCTTC. This codes for CASSVATGFDYGYTF. Looking up the rest from reference TRBV9 and TRBJ1-2 gives the full variable domain: DSGVTQTPKHLITATGQRVTLRCSPRSGDLSVYWYQQSLDQGLQFLIQYYNGEERAKGNILERFSAQQFPDLHSELNLSSLELGDSALYFCASSVATGFDYGYTFGSGTRLTVV.

The CDR3 DNA follows: TGTGCCAGCAGCCCCCAACTAGGCACCTACGAGCAGTACTTC. Residues: CASSPQLGTYEQYF. This sequence joins TRBV5-6 and TRBJ2-7; a possible D gene is TRBD2 (5 bases). CDR1 and CDR2 from the germline V gene are SGHDT and YYEEEE. CDR3 size: 14 residues. The germline V and J ends were trimmed by 4 bases and 2 bases, with 13 bases remaining between them.

This rearrangement joins TRBV5-1 to TRBJ2-7; 10 bases match TRBD2. This CDR3 spans 17 amino acids. J gave up 4 bases and V 0 bases, and 10 bases lay outside the gene matches. Germline CDR1 SGHRS, CDR2 YFSETQ. The CDR3 sequence is CASSLASKAGGIYEQYF. CDR3 nucleotide sequence: TGCGCCAGCAGCTTGGCCTCCAAAGCGGGGGGGATTTACGAGCAGTACTTC.

The chain employs TRBV5-6 and TRBJ2-7, with 7 nucleotides matching TRBD2. The CDR3 is 14 amino acids. Losses at the gene ends were 6 bases for V and 4 bases for J; bases not matched to a gene: 10. Per the germline V gene, CDR1 is SGHDT and CDR2 is YYEEEE. CDR3 sequence reads: CASMGEGGLYEQYF. CDR3 DNA sequence: TGTGCCAGCATGGGGGAGGGAGGCCTTTACGAGCAGTACTTC.

The chain combines TRBV5-4 with TRBJ1-2, with TRBD1 identical over 11 bases. The CDR3 has 14 amino acids. CDR1 is SGHNT and CDR2 is YYREEE in the germline V gene (reference sequence). The V and J ends lost 4 bases and 5 bases, in that order; junction bases with no gene match: 4. The CDR3 is CASSPGQGAYGYTF. The DNA for the CDR3 is TGTGCCAGCAGCCCAGGACAGGGGGCGTATGGCTACACCTTC. The entire variable domain, with the rest obtained from reference TRBV5-4 and TRBJ1-2, is as follows: ETGVTQSPTHLIKTRGQQVTLRCSSQSGHNTVSWYQQALGQGPQFIFQYYREEENGRGNFPPRFSGLQFPNYSSELNVNALELDDSALYLCASSPGQGAYGYTFGSGTRLTVV.

The chain is built from TRBV5-1 and TRBJ1-1; the match to TRBD1 covers 7 bases. Germline V gene lookup returns CDR1 SGHRS and CDR2 YFSETQ. Trimming cost V 3 bases and J 1 base; bases outside gene matches: 3. CDR3 size: 14 residues. The CDR3 protein is CASSYRQGNTEAFF. CDR3 DNA sequence: TGCGCCAGCAGCTATCGACAGGGGAACACTGAAGCTTTCTTT.

This clone showed up just once. The chain has TRBV7-2 and TRBJ2-2, with 7 bases fitting TRBD2. J lost 11 bases, V lost 0 bases, and 6 bases had no gene match. Looked up from germline, CDR1 is SGHTA and CDR2 is FQGNSA. This CDR3 is 14 amino acids long. Written as DNA, the CDR3 is TGTGCCAGCAGCTTAGCGGGGGGGGGACGAGAGCTGTTTTTT. As protein: CASSLAGGGRELFF.

The V and J genes are TRBV9 and TRBJ2-2; 9 bases match TRBD1. The CDR3 is made up of 16 amino acids. V lost 4 bases and J lost 0; bases outside the gene matches: 4. CDR1 and CDR2 from the germline V gene are SGDLS and YYNGEE. The CDR3 nucleotides read TGTGCCAGCAGCATCGGACAGGGGACGAACACCGGGGAGCTGTTTTTT. Protein: CASSIGQGTNTGELFF.

The DNA for the CDR3 is TGCGCCAGCAGCCCCTCACCGCTAGCGGGTACGAATGAGCAGTTCTTC. It is translated as CASSPSPLAGTNEQFF. The chain couples TRBV5-1 to TRBJ2-1; 8 nucleotides match TRBD2. The CDR3 consists of 16 residues. The germline V gene encodes CDR1 SGHRS and CDR2 YFSETQ. V shed 4 bases and J 7 bases; nucleotides not matched to a gene: 13. Full variable domain (outside the CDR3, taken from reference TRBV5-1 and TRBJ2-1): KAGVTQTPRYLIKTRGQQVTLSCSPISGHRSVSWYQQTPGQGLQFLFEYFSETQRNKGNFPGRFSGRQFSNSRSEMNVSTLELGDSALYLCASSPSPLAGTNEQFFGPGTRLTVL.

This clone showed up just a few times. This chain links TRBV7-9 with TRBJ1-6; D remains ambiguous. Trimming removed 7 bases from V and 9 bases from J, with 10 bases in between. The germline V gene has CDR1 SEHNR and CDR2 FQNEAQ (reference sequence). This CDR3 is built from 12 residues. This chain's CDR3 is CASNQATSPLHF. CDR3 DNA sequence: TGTGCCAGCAACCAAGCCACTTCACCCCTCCACTTT.

The gene calls are TRBV19 and TRBJ2-2, with D unresolved. Deletions cut 7 bases from V and 1 base from J, with 19 bases between. CDR1 and CDR2 from the germline V gene are LNHDA and SQIVND (reference sequence). This CDR3 contains 17 residues. CDR3: CASKSDLGLVNTGELFF. CDR3 coding DNA: TGTGCCAGTAAATCTGATTTGGGTCTGGTGAACACCGGGGAGCTGTTTTTT.

The chain joins TRBV5-8 to TRBJ2-1; 8 positions agree with TRBD2. CDR3 size: 15 residues. CDR1 SGHTS and CDR2 YDEGEE come from the germline V gene. Trimming removed 1 base from V and 8 bases from J; junction bases left unmatched: 8. CDR3: CASSLFRGGLDEQFF. Written as DNA, the CDR3 is TGTGCCAGCAGCTTGTTTCGGGGGGGCCTTGATGAGCAGTTCTTC.

The chain couples TRBV29-1 to TRBJ1-1; 8 bases line up with TRBD1. Germline-derived CDR1 and CDR2 are SQVTM and ANQGSEA. The CDR3 totals 12 residues. V was clipped by 7 bases and J by 6 bases; unmatched bases: 7. CDR3 amino acids: CSGDRGSPEAFF. In DNA form, the CDR3 reads TGCAGCGGCGACAGGGGCAGCCCTGAAGCTTTCTTT. The whole variable domain, filled in from reference TRBV29-1 and TRBJ1-1, reads SAVISQKPSRDICQRGTSLTIQCQVDSQVTMMFWYRQQPGQSLTLIATANQGSEATYESGFVIDKFPISRPNLTFSTLTVSNMSPEDSSIYLCSGDRGSPEAFFGQGTRLTVV.

This clone appeared a few times. J is TRBJ2-2 and V is TRBV4-1; 10 positions agree with TRBD2. CDR1 is MGHRA, CDR2 YSYEKL, per germline. Trimming took 0 bases from V and 3 from J; bases not matched to a gene: 4. The CDR3 has 17 residues. Here the CDR3 reads CASSQDGLAGDTGELFF. In nucleotides, the CDR3 is TGCGCCAGCAGCCAAGATGGCCTAGCGGGGGACACCGGGGAGCTGTTTTTT.

Of note for this clone: One junction end does not reproduce the germline sequence, and a read error may be involved. The rearrangement uses TRBV5-1 and TRBJ2-7; the match to TRBD1 covers 9 bases. The germline V gene encodes CDR1 SGHRS and CDR2 YFSETQ. The CDR3 sequence is 15 residues long. CDR3 coding DNA: TGCGCCAGCAGCCTAACAGGGGGCTTCTCCCACGAGCAGTACTTC. It encodes CASSLTGGFSHEQYF.

The chain recombines TRBV29-1 with TRBJ2-3, with TRBD2 matching over 7 bases. The CDR3 is 16 amino acids. The V gene's germline CDR1 is SQVTM and CDR2 ANQGSEA. V shed 0 bases and J 3 bases; nucleotides not matched to a gene: 9. Here the CDR3 reads CSVEDWGGRATDTQYF. DNA for the CDR3: TGCAGCGTTGAAGATTGGGGCGGGAGAGCAACAGATACGCAGTATTTT.

This chain links TRBV19 with TRBJ1-2; 8 bases map to TRBD1. This CDR3 has 16 amino acids. Germline V CDR1 and CDR2: LNHDA, SQIVND (reference sequence). J lost 4 bases, V lost 4 bases, and 11 bases had no gene match. The CDR3 sequence is CASSTHRRGRVYGYTF. CDR3 nucleotides: TGTGCCAGTAGTACCCACCGCAGGGGGCGCGTCTATGGCTACACCTTC.

The rearrangement links TRBV6-5 to TRBJ1-5; tentative D call: TRBD1 (5 bases). V lost 6 bases and J 0 bases, leaving 9 bases between the germline ends. The CDR3 extends over 14 amino acids. Germline lookup yields CDR1 MNHEY and CDR2 SVGAGI. The chain's CDR3 is CASRPDSSNQPQHF. The CDR3 nucleotides are TGTGCCAGCAGACCCGACAGTAGCAATCAGCCCCAGCATTTT.

This rearrangement joins TRBV7-2 to TRBJ2-2; D is perhaps TRBD1 (5 bases). This CDR3 region has 14 residues. V was pared by 5 bases and J by 5 bases, with 12 bases between. Germline CDR1 is SGHTA and CDR2 is FQGNSA. This CDR3 reads CASSGRGRTGELFF. The CDR3 region has the DNA TGTGCCAGCAGCGGTAGGGGTAGGACCGGGGAGCTGTTTTTT. The full variable domain, with the rest looked up from reference TRBV7-2 and TRBJ2-2, is GAGVSQSPSNKVTEKGKDVELRCDPISGHTALYWYRQSLGQGLEFLIYFQGNSAPDKSGLPSDRFSAERTGGSVSTLTIQRTQQEDSAVYLCASSGRGRTGELFFGEGSRLTVL.

The gene calls are TRBV4-1 and TRBJ1-1; unclear D gene. The length of the CDR3 is 18 residues. Germline V gene sequence: CDR1 MGHRA, CDR2 YSYEKL. Trimming took 6 bases from V and 0 from J, leaving 23 bases between them. The CDR3 protein is CASSLELRGSTMNTEAFF. The CDR3 DNA reads as TGCGCCAGCAGTCTCGAACTACGAGGGAGCACCATGAACACTGAAGCTTTCTTT.

The chain joins TRBV29-1 to TRBJ1-1, with D unresolved. Trimming cost V 6 bases and J 0 bases, with 5 bases left between them. The germline CDR1 and CDR2 sequences are SQVTM and ANQGSEA. The CDR3 is 11 residues long. The DNA of the CDR3 is TGCAGCGTCGGGATGAACACTGAAGCTTTCTTT. Protein: CSVGMNTEAFF.